Listed here are 21 T cell receptor beta chains from one sample, sequenced in a study of shared T cell receptors in the human thymus (dated by TCRdb to the early 2020s). The method behind the library was the immunoSEQ multiplex PCR assay. This is the immuneACCESS table as TCRdb keeps it, with only in-frame sequences that have V and J called. A part of the clones is gone; compared with another copy, unresolved V genes explain less than half, and the rest is unexplained. The sample yields some 700,000 clones; 70% to 90% were counted once. Of the sample, more than 0.01% is held by the ten largest clones. This same sample was also part of a study on human thymus T cells.

The sequenced material came from thymocytes. The origin of the receptors is a girl under three years old with a congenital heart defect. Donor details come from another sample of the same person, matched by shared clones.

V and J are TRBV18 and TRBJ1-2, with 7 bases matching TRBD1. V shed 3 bases and J 3 bases; nucleotides not matched to a gene: 1. Germline V gives CDR1 KGHSH, CDR2 LQKENI. The CDR3 sequence is 13 residues long. For the CDR3, the DNA is TGTGCCAGCTCACCCGGGACAGACTATGGCTACACCTTC. Encoded protein: CASSPGTDYGYTF.

In DNA form, the CDR3 reads TGTGCCACCAGCTGCATCGAGGGACTAGACACCGGGGAGCTGTTTTTT. Amino acid sequence: CATSCIEGLDTGELFF. The chain has TRBV15 and TRBJ2-2, with 8 bases identical to TRBD2. J was trimmed by 3 bases and V by 5 bases; bases with no gene match: 8. The CDR3 is 16 amino acids. CDR1 and CDR2 (germline): LNHNV, YYDKDF (reference sequence).

Of note for this clone: The same CDR3 can be traced to other DNA sequences in this sample. The chain links TRBV4-3 to TRBJ1-1; a possible D gene is TRBD1 (5 bases). Looked up from germline, CDR1 is LGHNA and CDR2 is YSLEER. CDR3 length: 15 residues. V gave up 0 bases and J gave up 3 bases, with 11 bases separating them. CDR3 sequence reads: CASSQDRGGYTEAFF. DNA for the CDR3: TGCGCCAGCAGCCAAGATCGGGGGGGATACACTGAAGCTTTCTTT.

This chain links TRBV7-6 with TRBJ1-2; the match to TRBD1 covers 10 bases. Trimming took 2 bases from V and 4 from J; bases not matched to a gene: 19. This CDR3 region has 20 residues. Germline V lookup: CDR1 SGHVS, CDR2 FNYEAQ. The chain's CDR3 is CASSLSSTTGGIDSSYGYTF. In nucleotides, the CDR3 is TGTGCCAGCAGCTTATCATCCACGACAGGGGGCATTGATTCTAGCTATGGCTACACCTTC. Together with reference TRBV7-6 and TRBJ1-2, the CDR3 gives the full variable domain: GAGVSQSPRYKVTKRGQDVALRCDPISGHVSLYWYRQALGQGPEFLTYFNYEAQQDKSGLPNDRFSAERPEGSISTLTIQRTEQRDSAMYRCASSLSSTTGGIDSSYGYTFGSGTRLTVV.

The chain uses TRBV5-8 and TRBJ1-2; 7 bases map to TRBD1. The germline gives CDR1 SGHTS, CDR2 YDEGEE. This CDR3 spans 15 amino acids. Trimming took 0 bases from V and 5 from J; bases not matched to a gene: 7. The CDR3 region has the DNA TGTGCCAGCAGCTTGGTAGCAGGGGGTCGGTATGGCTACACCTTC. Translating it yields CASSLVAGGRYGYTF.

This chain joins TRBV2 and TRBJ2-3; 8 nucleotides match TRBD1. Germline assignment: CDR1 SNHLY and CDR2 FYNNEI. Germline trimming cut 7 bases from V and 7 bases from J; bases unmatched to any gene: 7. This CDR3 comprises 13 residues. CDR3 nucleotides: TGTGCCAGCATATACAGGGGGAGACATACGCAGTATTTT. This encodes CASIYRGRHTQYF.

The chain couples TRBV30 to TRBJ1-2, with D unclear. CDR3 length equals 13 residues. Trimming left V 0 bases short and J 5 bases short, with 10 bases between. Germline V gene data show CDR1 as GTSNPN and CDR2 as SVGIG (reference sequence). CDR3: CAWSVIAGYGYTF. CDR3 nucleotides: TGTGCCTGGAGTGTAATAGCGGGGTATGGCTACACCTTC.

The chain carries TRBV5-8 and TRBJ1-2; D remains ambiguous. Germline V gene lookup returns CDR1 SGHTS and CDR2 YDEGEE. V was cut by 3 bases and J by 2 bases, with 20 bases left in between. The CDR3 extends over 17 amino acids. The chain's CDR3 is CASSYRQPTQPNYGYTF. The CDR3 DNA follows: TGTGCCAGCAGCTATCGACAACCAACCCAACCAAACTATGGCTACACCTTC.

Details on this clone: At the DNA level, this CDR3 is encoded by other sequences in the same sample as well. The CDR3 DNA follows: TGCGCCAGCAGCTTAACAGGGGCCTACGAGCAGTACTTC. It codes for CASSLTGAYEQYF. V is TRBV5-1 and J is TRBJ2-7; TRBD1 aligns across 7 bases. The CDR3 length is 13 residues. The trim removed 2 bases at V and 2 bases at J, leaving 1 base unmatched. CDR1 and CDR2 (germline): SGHRS, YFSETQ.

V usage is TRBV15 and J usage is TRBJ1-5; D gene ambiguous. The CDR3 covers 18 residues. Germline CDR1 reads LNHNV; CDR2 reads YYDKDF (reference sequence). Trimming stripped 8 bases from V and 1 base from J, with 24 bases between. The CDR3 reads CATLRRGAGNWSNQPQHF. The CDR3 DNA reads TGTGCCACCCTCAGACGGGGTGCGGGTAATTGGAGCAATCAGCCCCAGCATTTT.

This clone was seen a few times. V and J are TRBV7-9 and TRBJ1-1; 9 bases fit TRBD1. This CDR3 spans 17 amino acids. Germline lookup yields CDR1 SEHNR and CDR2 FQNEAQ (reference sequence). Trimming took 4 bases from V and 0 from J; bases not matched to a gene: 9. The CDR3 DNA sequence: TGTGCCAGCAGCTCTTACAGGGGGCGAATACTGAACACTGAAGCTTTCTTT. It encodes CASSSYRGRILNTEAFF.

As concerns this clone: This specimen includes other DNA sequences encoding the same CDR3. The rearrangement uses TRBV28 and TRBJ2-5, with 10 nucleotides matching TRBD2. V shed 3 bases and J 5 bases; nucleotides not matched to a gene: 12. This CDR3 is built from 17 residues. In germline, CDR1 is MDHEN, CDR2 SYDVKM. CDR3 DNA sequence: TGTGCCAGCAGTTTGGGGAGCGGGGGGGCACAGCGGGAGACCCAGTACTTC. It codes for CASSLGSGGAQRETQYF.

The chain couples TRBV9 to TRBJ2-5; D possibly corresponds to TRBD2 (5 bases). CDR1 is SGDLS, CDR2 YYNGEE, per germline. CDR3 length: 15 amino acids. Trimming removed 3 bases from V and 2 bases from J, with 14 bases in between. The DNA of the CDR3 is TGTGCCAGCAGCGCATATAGGGAGCCGCAAGAGACCCAGTACTTC. Its protein product is CASSAYREPQETQYF.

The rearrangement joins TRBV27 to TRBJ1-1, with D possibly being TRBD1 (6 bases). The CDR3 is 16 amino acids. V was pared by 0 bases and J by 0 bases, with 11 bases between. Germline lookup yields CDR1 MNHEY and CDR2 SMNVEV (reference sequence). The CDR3 sequence is CASSLSGGQMNTEAFF. In DNA form, the CDR3 reads TGTGCCAGCAGTTTATCGGGGGGGCAGATGAACACTGAAGCTTTCTTT.

This clone was seen a single time. The chain links TRBV6-1 to TRBJ2-7; D is perhaps TRBD1 (6 bases). The CDR3 runs to 16 residues. Germline assignment: CDR1 MNHNS and CDR2 SASEGT. V was pared by 3 bases and J by 1 base, with 16 bases between. The CDR3, as DNA: TGTGCCAGCAGTGAGGTCTTCCAGGGGTTATCCTACGAGCAGTACTTC. Translated: CASSEVFQGLSYEQYF.

The J gene is TRBJ1-1, the V gene TRBV5-1, with TRBD1 as a possible D gene (6 bases). This CDR3 spans 14 amino acids. The germline CDR1 and CDR2 sequences are SGHRS and YFSETQ. V was shortened by 7 bases and J by 2 bases, with 15 bases between the two germline ends. The CDR3 sequence is CASWDAGTNTEAFF. CDR3 coding DNA: TGCGCCAGCTGGGACGCCGGGACAAACACTGAAGCTTTCTTT.

V is TRBV2 and J is TRBJ2-5; 10 positions match TRBD1. The CDR3 consists of 18 residues. V lost 4 bases to trimming and J lost 2 bases; unmatched junction nucleotides: 13. From germline, CDR1 is SNHLY and CDR2 FYNNEI. CDR3 sequence: CASSGGQGELLFQETQYF. CDR3 bases: TGTGCCAGCAGTGGCGGACAGGGGGAGCTCCTTTTTCAAGAGACCCAGTACTTC.

As regards this clone: Compared with germline, one end of the junction differs, possibly owing to a read error. J is TRBJ1-5 and V is TRBV6-4; TRBD1 might be the D (6 bases). Germline CDR1 is MRHNA and CDR2 is SNTAGT. The CDR3 is 14 amino acids. The CDR3 DNA reads TGTGCCACCAGTCCCGGGACAAGCAATCAGCCCCAGCATTTT. Its translation is CATSPGTSNQPQHF.

The rearrangement joins TRBV28 to TRBJ1-5; 10 nucleotides match TRBD1. Germline V gene sequence: CDR1 MDHEN, CDR2 SYDVKM. J gave up 7 bases and V 5 bases, and 11 bases lay outside the gene matches. The CDR3 consists of 16 residues. CDR3 loop: CASSQRQGAKVQPQHF. CDR3 bases: TGTGCCAGCAGTCAGAGACAGGGGGCTAAGGTACAGCCCCAGCATTTT. The full variable domain, its missing parts supplied by reference TRBV28 and TRBJ1-5, is DVKVTQSSRYLVKRTGEKVFLECVQDMDHENMFWYRQDPGLGLRLIYFSYDVKMKEKGDIPEGYSVSREKKERFSLILESASTNQTSMYLCASSQRQGAKVQPQHFGDGTRLSIL.

The chain has TRBV10-3 and TRBJ1-2; TRBD1 might be the D (5 bases). Germline assignment: CDR1 ENHRY and CDR2 SYGVKD. CDR3 length: 15 amino acids. V lost 3 bases to trimming and J lost 4 bases, with 15 bases between them. CDR3 nucleotides: TGTGCCATCAGTGAAGGCAGGGACTCACCCTATGGCTACACCTTC. It codes for CAISEGRDSPYGYTF.

This chain links TRBV7-6 with TRBJ1-6, with TRBD1 identical over 7 bases. The CDR3 runs 14 residues. Germline CDR1 reads SGHVS; CDR2 reads FNYEAQ. The V and J ends lost 4 bases and 6 bases, in that order; junction bases with no gene match: 3. CDR3 residues: CASSWGQSNSPLHF. For the CDR3, the DNA is TGTGCCAGCAGCTGGGGACAGAGTAATTCACCCCTCCACTTT.